Each of the 17 T cell receptor beta chains below was sequenced from the same sample in a study of blood T cell repertoires in COVID-19 (dated by TCRdb to 2018 to 2021). The library was produced with the immunoSEQ multiplex PCR assay. Imported from immuneACCESS, the table was reduced by TCRdb to in-frame sequences with V and J called. These copies leave out some clones; in studies compared against another copy, an unresolved V gene accounts for under half, and the cause of the remainder is not known. This sample has 65,000 to 95,000 clones in its table, and around 80% of those were observed once. Around 12% of the sample lies in the top ten. Material: peripheral blood. The receptors here all came from a woman aged 40 to 50 with active or convalescent COVID-19.

This chain uses TRBV5-1 with TRBJ2-7; TRBD1 matches 7 bases. The germline CDR1 and CDR2 sequences are SGHRS and YFSETQ. The CDR3 has 14 residues. The V segment lost 3 bases and the J segment 4 bases; nucleotides outside the gene matches: 7. The CDR3 DNA reads TGCGCCAGCAGCTCCGGGACAGAGCCATACGAGCAGTACTTC. Its protein is CASSSGTEPYEQYF.

CDR3 sequence: CASSQARGYEQYF. CDR3 nucleotide sequence: TGTGCCAGCAGCCAAGCCAGGGGCTACGAGCAGTACTTC. J is TRBJ2-7 and V is TRBV4-2; D possibly corresponds to TRBD1 (6 bases). V was trimmed by 1 base and J by 3 bases, leaving 7 bases between them. The CDR3 consists of 13 residues. CDR1 LGHNA and CDR2 YNFKEQ come from the germline V gene.

The genes are TRBV5-8 and TRBJ2-7; maybe TRBD2 (7 bases). Germline V gene lookup returns CDR1 SGHTS and CDR2 YDEGEE. The ends were cut back, 1 base at V and 11 bases at J, with 10 bases in the middle. CDR3 length: 11 residues. The chain's CDR3 is CASSLWGGKYF. As DNA, the CDR3 is TGTGCCAGCAGCTTGTGGGGGGGCAAGTACTTC.

V is TRBV3-1 (or the pseudogene TRBV3-2) and J is TRBJ1-1, with 9 bases aligning to TRBD1. The CDR3 has 15 amino acids. Germline-derived CDR1 and CDR2 are LGHDT and YNNKEL (reference sequence). V trimming: 4 bases; J trimming: 4 bases; junction bases outside the gene matches: 7. The DNA for the CDR3 is TGTGCCAGCAGCCCATCAGACAGGGGGATCACTGAAGCTTTCTTT. Translating it yields CASSPSDRGITEAFF.

This clone was picked up one time. V usage is TRBV6-5 and J usage is TRBJ2-6; TRBD1 might be the D (5 bases). The CDR3 runs 16 residues. Trimming pared 2 bases from V and 0 bases from J, leaving 8 bases between. Germline assignment: CDR1 MNHEY and CDR2 SVGAGI. The CDR3 DNA sequence: TGTGCCAGCAGTTACGGTAGGGGCTCTGGGGCCAACGTCCTGACTTTC. It translates to CASSYGRGSGANVLTF.

The V gene is TRBV6-5, the J gene TRBJ2-1, with D possibly being TRBD2 (5 bases). Looked up from germline, CDR1 is MNHEY and CDR2 is SVGAGI. The CDR3 covers 15 residues. Deletions cut 4 bases from V and 0 bases from J, with 10 bases between. The CDR3 nucleotides are TGTGCCAGCAGTTCCGGGGTCAGCTCCTACAATGAGCAGTTCTTC. Protein sequence: CASSSGVSSYNEQFF.

This clone was picked up one time. The V call is TRBV11-3, the J call TRBJ2-4, with 8 bases aligning to TRBD2. The germline V gene has CDR1 SGHNT and CDR2 YENEEA. Germline trimming cut 5 bases from V and 6 bases from J; bases unmatched to any gene: 6. The CDR3 extends over 14 amino acids. CDR3 region: CASSRSGTRNIQYF. Here the CDR3 DNA reads TGTGCCAGCAGCCGTAGCGGGACGAGAAACATTCAGTACTTC.

The genes are TRBV5-6 and TRBJ1-5, with TRBD1 matching over 9 bases. CDR3 size: 15 residues. Trimming removed 5 bases from V and 5 bases from J; junction bases left unmatched: 8. CDR1 and CDR2 from the germline V gene are SGHDT and YYEEEE. Here the CDR3 reads CASRRDRDSHQPQHF. CDR3 DNA sequence: TGTGCCAGCAGGAGGGACAGGGACAGTCATCAGCCCCAGCATTTT. The full variable domain, its missing parts supplied by reference TRBV5-6 and TRBJ1-5, is DAGVTQSPTHLIKTRGQQVTLRCSPKSGHDTVSWYQQALGQGPQFIFQYYEEEERQRGNFPDRFSGHQFPNYSSELNVNALLLGDSALYLCASRRDRDSHQPQHFGDGTRLSIL.

The rearrangement uses TRBV28 and TRBJ2-7; D is unresolved. Germline V lookup: CDR1 MDHEN, CDR2 SYDVKM. With 10 bases removed from V and 0 bases from J, the gap between germline ends came to 16 bases. The CDR3 is 14 residues long. CDR3 protein: CATAPPKSSYEQYF. CDR3 coding DNA: TGTGCCACCGCGCCACCGAAAAGCTCCTACGAGCAGTACTTC.

This sequence joins TRBV6-5 and TRBJ2-7; no reliable D call. The CDR3 extends over 12 amino acids. CDR1 is MNHEY, CDR2 SVGAGI, per germline. Between the trimmed V and J ends, which lost 11 bases and 1 base, there was a span of 12 bases. The CDR3: CASGILSYEQYF. The CDR3 DNA reads as TGTGCCTCTGGCATCTTATCCTACGAGCAGTACTTC.

The chain is built from TRBV15 and TRBJ2-2; 13 nucleotides align to TRBD2. V lost 9 bases, J lost 1 base, and 8 bases stayed unmatched. CDR1 and CDR2 from the germline V gene are LNHNV and YYDKDF (reference sequence). The CDR3 totals 17 residues. The CDR3 reads CATGLAGVSWNTGELFF. CDR3 DNA sequence: TGTGCCACTGGACTAGCGGGAGTGAGTTGGAACACCGGGGAGCTGTTTTTT.

The chain has TRBV9 and TRBJ2-3; tentatively, D is TRBD1 (6 bases). In germline, CDR1 is SGDLS, CDR2 YYNGEE. V lost 3 bases and J 3 bases, leaving 14 bases between the germline ends. The CDR3 has 15 amino acids. The CDR3 nucleotides are TGTGCCAGCAGCGAGGCCGGGACAAGAACAGATACGCAGTATTTT. Translation: CASSEAGTRTDTQYF.

The chain is built from TRBV12-3 or TRBV12-4 and TRBJ1-1; D is perhaps TRBD1 (5 bases). CDR3 length: 13 amino acids. V was cut by 3 bases and J by 2 bases, with 7 bases left in between. The chain's CDR3 is CASSFGGNTEAFF. In nucleotides, the CDR3 is TGTGCCAGCAGTTTCGGGGGAAACACTGAAGCTTTCTTT.

The genes are TRBV25-1 and TRBJ2-7; 10 bases map to TRBD2. Germline lookup yields CDR1 MGHDK and CDR2 SYGVNS. The CDR3 is made up of 17 amino acids. Germline trimming cut 7 bases from V and 5 bases from J; bases unmatched to any gene: 17. DNA for the CDR3: TGTGCCAGCACCCCTGGGCGGCTAGCGGGAGAGCTAAACGAGCAGTACTTC. This gives the protein CASTPGRLAGELNEQYF.

The CDR3: CASSQDWTSSDEQFF. CDR3 nucleotides: TGCGCCAGCAGCCAAGATTGGACTAGCTCCGATGAGCAGTTCTTC. The chain carries TRBV4-3 and TRBJ2-1, with 8 bases fitting TRBD2. Per the germline V gene, CDR1 is LGHNA and CDR2 is YSLEER. After removal of 0 bases from V and 8 bases from J, the junction contained 6 bases not matched to a gene. The CDR3 consists of 15 residues.

This chain links TRBV19 with TRBJ2-2; 10 bases align to TRBD2. Per the germline V gene, CDR1 is LNHDA and CDR2 is SQIVND (reference sequence). This CDR3 spans 16 amino acids. J was trimmed by 4 bases and V by 4 bases; bases with no gene match: 6. The chain's CDR3 is CASSTSSGGLTGELFF. The CDR3 DNA is TGTGCCAGTAGTACCTCTAGCGGGGGCCTCACCGGGGAGCTGTTTTTT.

V usage is TRBV7-9 and J usage is TRBJ2-3, with 8 bases identical to TRBD2. V shed 1 base and J 3 bases; nucleotides not matched to a gene: 6. The CDR3 loop spans 16 amino acids. Germline lookup yields CDR1 SEHNR and CDR2 FQNEAQ (reference sequence). This CDR3 is CASSLGPGGLTDTQYF. In DNA form, the CDR3 reads TGTGCCAGCAGCTTAGGCCCGGGGGGGCTGACAGATACGCAGTATTTT. The variable domain in full, completed from reference TRBV7-9 and TRBJ2-3, reads DTGVSQNPRHKITKRGQNVTFRCDPISEHNRLYWYRQTLGQGPEFLTYFQNEAQLEKSRLLSDRFSAERPKGSFSTLEIQRTEQGDSAMYLCASSLGPGGLTDTQYFGPGTRLTVL.